The 27 T cell receptor beta chains presented below share a single source sample, sequenced in a study of post-analysis software for immune sequencing data. Regarding the study as a whole: Among roughly 5 TRBV segments more frequent in patients than controls were TRBV5-6, TRBV5-1 and TRBV20-1.

TCR beta libraries were prepared from cDNA with unique molecular identifiers. TCRdb ran MiXCR on the PCR reads and lists one entry per CDR3 protein. Of 800,000 to 950,000 distinct CDR3 sequences in the sample, approximately 57% are singletons; the top ten hold 4.6%. For these receptors, no antigen is known. Sequenced material: blood. The receptor set was obtained from a girl aged 5 to 17 with multiple sclerosis.

This clonotype has a handful of counts. The rearrangement uses TRBV2 and TRBJ2-3; the D gene is possibly TRBD1 (6 bases). Trimming took off 6 bases at V and 4 bases at J, with 14 bases between the two ends. The germline gives CDR1 SNHLY, CDR2 FYNNEI. The CDR3 consists of 14 residues. The CDR3 region is CASRGTQIPDTQYF. The CDR3 DNA reads as TGTGCCAGCAGGGGGACACAGATTCCAGATACGCAGTATTTT. Together with reference TRBV2 and TRBJ2-3, the CDR3 gives the full variable domain: EPEVTQTPSHQVTQMGQEVILRCVPISNHLYFYWYRQILGQKVEFLVSFYNNEISEKSEIFDDQFSVERPDGSNFTLKIRSTKLEDSAMYFCASRGTQIPDTQYFGPGTRLTVL.

Here the CDR3 reads CSVPSRAAESYNEQFF. The CDR3, as DNA: TGCAGCGTCCCGTCCCGGGCAGCGGAATCCTACAATGAGCAGTTCTTC. The chain has TRBV29-1 and TRBJ2-1; a possible D gene is TRBD2 (5 bases). The CDR3 runs to 16 residues. Germline-derived CDR1 and CDR2 are SQVTM and ANQGSEA. V lost 6 bases and J 1 base, leaving 19 bases between the germline ends.

In this sample, this clonotype turned up a few times. This chain joins TRBV20-1 and TRBJ2-7; D is possibly TRBD2 (6 bases). Germline V gene lookup returns CDR1 DFQATT and CDR2 SNEGSKA (reference sequence). The CDR3 has 15 amino acids. V was pared by 5 bases and J by 2 bases, with 19 bases between. CDR3 DNA sequence: TGCAGTGCTTTACGTAAAGCGGGTCTACCCTACGAGCAGTACTTC. Its protein is CSALRKAGLPYEQYF.

The gene calls are TRBV20-1 and TRBJ1-2; no firm D call. V lost 0 bases, J lost 6 bases, and 11 bases lay in between. The CDR3 loop spans 13 amino acids. Germline lookup yields CDR1 DFQATT and CDR2 SNEGSKA (reference sequence). CDR3 bases: TGCAGTGCTAGAGATCTGCGCCAGAATGGCTACACCTTC. Its protein is CSARDLRQNGYTF.

The chain joins TRBV4-1 to TRBJ2-3; possible D gene TRBD2, 5 bases. CDR3 length equals 19 residues. The V end was cut by 0 bases, the J end by 2 bases, with 21 bases between. Germline V gene sequence: CDR1 MGHRA, CDR2 YSYEKL. The CDR3 sequence: CASSQDQVGIDPTTDTQYF. The CDR3 DNA reads as TGCGCCAGCAGCCAAGATCAGGTCGGGATAGACCCGACCACAGATACGCAGTATTTT.

The rearrangement joins TRBV9 to TRBJ2-1; 8 positions agree with TRBD2. Germline trimming cut 2 bases from V and 0 bases from J; bases unmatched to any gene: 7. CDR3 length: 17 amino acids. Looked up from germline, CDR1 is SGDLS and CDR2 is YYNGEE. CDR3 in amino acids: CASSVGGGLYSYNEQFF. In DNA, the CDR3 is TGTGCCAGCAGCGTCGGGGGGGGCCTATACTCCTACAATGAGCAGTTCTTC.

This clonotype came up a few times. This chain connects TRBV5-1 to TRBJ2-3; no definite D call. The CDR3 extends over 15 amino acids. Germline loops: CDR1 SGHRS, CDR2 YFSETQ. V was cut by 4 bases and J by 0 bases, with 12 bases left in between. In DNA, the CDR3 is TGCGCCAGCAGCATCCGGGCAACTAGCACAGATACGCAGTATTTT. Protein product: CASSIRATSTDTQYF.

The chain links TRBV15 to TRBJ1-4, with a possible D match to TRBD1 (6 bases). CDR1 is LNHNV and CDR2 is YYDKDF in the germline V gene (reference sequence). CDR3 length equals 15 residues. V dropped 0 bases and J dropped 12 bases, with 17 bases sitting between them. CDR3 amino acids: CATSRDLTSGEELFF. CDR3 DNA sequence: TGTGCCACCAGCAGAGATCTGACATCAGGGGAGGAACTGTTTTTT. The entire variable domain, with the rest obtained from reference TRBV15 and TRBJ1-4, is as follows: DAMVIQNPRYQVTQFGKPVTLSCSQTLNHNVMYWYQQKSSQAPKLLFHYYDKDFNNEADTPDNFQSRRPNTSFCFLDIRSPGLGDTAMYLCATSRDLTSGEELFFGSGTQLSVL.

This clonotype has a handful of counts. The chain employs TRBV5-1 and TRBJ2-5; D gene uncertain. Trimming stripped 4 bases from V and 5 bases from J, with 12 bases between. CDR1 and CDR2 from the germline V gene are SGHRS and YFSETQ. CDR3 length: 13 residues. The CDR3 sequence is CASSPFSYETQYF. As DNA, the CDR3 is TGCGCCAGCAGCCCCTTTTCCTACGAGACCCAGTACTTC.

The rearrangement joins TRBV11-3 to TRBJ2-3; no definite D call. V shed 0 bases and J shed 4 bases, with 8 bases lying between them. Germline V gene data show CDR1 as SGHNT and CDR2 as YENEEA. This CDR3 is 14 amino acids long. In DNA, the CDR3 is TGTGCCAGCAGCTTAGAGCTGGAGTCAGATACGCAGTATTTT. Translation gives CASSLELESDTQYF.

The V and J genes are TRBV15 and TRBJ2-7, with 8 bases matching TRBD2. The CDR3 runs to 12 residues. CDR1 is LNHNV and CDR2 is YYDKDF in the germline V gene (reference sequence). V shed 6 bases, J shed 7 bases, and the junction held 5 bases outside the gene matches. This CDR3 is CATRASGREQYF. CDR3 sequence (DNA): TGTGCCACCAGGGCTAGCGGGCGTGAGCAGTACTTC.

This clonotype was counted between two and nine times. This chain uses TRBV28 with TRBJ2-7, with 11 positions matching TRBD2. CDR3 size: 17 residues. V shed 1 base, J shed 3 bases, and the junction held 8 bases outside the gene matches. Germline V gene data show CDR1 as MDHEN and CDR2 as SYDVKM. CDR3 nucleotide sequence: TGTGCCAGCAGTTTATACTATAAGCTAGCGGGAGGCTACGAGCAGTACTTC. This codes for CASSLYYKLAGGYEQYF.

This sequence joins TRBV5-1 and TRBJ1-4; TRBD1 agrees at 7 bases. There are 16 residues in the CDR3. Germline values: CDR1 SGHRS, CDR2 YFSETQ. V was pared by 0 bases and J by 4 bases, with 6 bases of the junction left unmatched. The CDR3 DNA sequence: TGCGCCAGCAGCTTGGCCCGACAGGGCATTAATGAAAAACTGTTTTTT. Amino acids: CASSLARQGINEKLFF.

V usage is TRBV12-3 or TRBV12-4 and J usage is TRBJ2-1; 11 nucleotides line up with TRBD1. The trim removed 6 bases at V and 4 bases at J, leaving 5 bases unmatched. CDR3 size: 15 residues. CDR3 sequence reads: CASSPDRGRYNEQFF. The DNA for the CDR3 is TGTGCCAGCAGCCCGGACAGGGGGCGTTACAATGAGCAGTTCTTC.

The chain is built from TRBV28 and TRBJ2-6; D ambiguous. CDR1 is MDHEN, CDR2 SYDVKM, per germline. CDR3 size: 15 residues. Trimming pared 6 bases from V and 0 bases from J, leaving 9 bases between. CDR3 sequence (DNA): TGTGCCAGCAGGATGCGGAGCTCTGGGGCCAACGTCCTGACTTTC. Protein sequence: CASRMRSSGANVLTF.

This clonotype was counted at least ten times. The rearrangement uses TRBV29-1 and TRBJ2-4; D is uncertain. Germline lookup yields CDR1 SQVTM and CDR2 ANQGSEA. The V and J ends lost 5 bases and 4 bases respectively, with 6 bases between them. This CDR3 has 11 amino acids. CDR3 amino acids: CSVYEKNIQYF. The CDR3 region has the DNA TGCAGCGTTTACGAGAAAAACATTCAGTACTTC.

The J gene is TRBJ2-5, the V gene TRBV27; a possible D gene is TRBD1 (5 bases). The CDR3 runs 11 residues. The V end was cut by 6 bases, the J end by 11 bases, with 13 bases between. Germline V gives CDR1 MNHEY, CDR2 SMNVEV (reference sequence). The CDR3, as DNA: TGTGCCAGCAGCCAAGACAGTTCGCAGTACTTC. Encoded protein: CASSQDSSQYF.

This clonotype was detected a few times. The V call is TRBV20-1, the J call TRBJ2-1, with TRBD2 identical over 7 bases. The CDR3 runs 17 residues. The germline gives CDR1 DFQATT, CDR2 SNEGSKA (reference sequence). V was clipped by 0 bases and J by 6 bases; unmatched bases: 14. CDR3 nucleotides: TGCAGTGCTAGAGATAGCCTCACTAGCGAGAGAGGCAATGAGCAGTTCTTC. It yields the protein CSARDSLTSERGNEQFF.

A word on this clonotype: The junction and the germline gene differ at one end; a read error may be behind it. The V and J genes are TRBV19 and TRBJ2-1; D is possibly TRBD1 (5 bases). Germline CDR1 is LNHDA and CDR2 is SQIVND (reference sequence). This CDR3 region has 11 residues. In DNA, the CDR3 is TGTGCCAGTAGTCTTGGCAGGGCACCGGTCTTC. Translated: CASSLGRAPVF.

The V and J genes are TRBV20-1 and TRBJ2-1, with 9 positions matching TRBD2. CDR1 DFQATT and CDR2 SNEGSKA come from the germline V gene (reference sequence). V shed 1 base, J shed 8 bases, and the junction held 9 bases outside the gene matches. The CDR3 is 15 residues long. The CDR3 here is CSARASAGGRYEQFF. The CDR3 DNA follows: TGCAGTGCTAGAGCATCGGCGGGGGGGCGATATGAGCAGTTCTTC.

A single count supports this clonotype. The rearrangement joins TRBV5-1 to TRBJ1-4; 9 bases are shared with TRBD1. V lost 4 bases and J lost 7; bases outside the gene matches: 8. CDR1 is SGHRS, CDR2 YFSETQ, per germline. This CDR3 region has 15 residues. CDR3 nucleotide sequence: TGCGCCAGCAGCGAACACGACAGGGGGTCTGAAAAACTGTTTTTT. Residues: CASSEHDRGSEKLFF.

This clonotype has only a few counts. The rearrangement links TRBV29-1 to TRBJ2-7; 7 nucleotides match TRBD2. Germline assignment: CDR1 SQVTM and CDR2 ANQGSEA. The V and J ends lost 4 bases and 3 bases, in that order; junction bases with no gene match: 6. The CDR3 sequence is 13 residues long. CDR3: CSVADSGGYEQYF. Written as DNA, the CDR3 is TGCAGCGTTGCGGACTCGGGGGGCTACGAGCAGTACTTC.

This chain connects TRBV7-2 to TRBJ2-7; TRBD1 matches at 9 bases. Germline V CDR1 and CDR2: SGHTA, FQGNSA. The CDR3 has 15 residues. After removal of 5 bases from V and 5 bases from J, the junction contained 10 bases not matched to a gene. The CDR3 sequence is CASSKDRGEEHEQYF. The CDR3 nucleotides read TGTGCCAGCAGCAAGGACAGGGGTGAGGAGCACGAGCAGTACTTC.

The V gene is TRBV7-9, the J gene TRBJ2-6; TRBD1 aligns across 7 bases. J lost 2 bases, V lost 1 base, and 2 bases had no gene match. In germline, CDR1 is SEHNR, CDR2 FQNEAQ (reference sequence). The CDR3 loop spans 16 amino acids. The CDR3 DNA sequence: TGTGCCAGCAGCTTAGAAGGGGGCGCTGGGGCCAACGTCCTGACTTTC. Translating gives CASSLEGGAGANVLTF. Based on the CDR3 plus reference TRBV7-9 and TRBJ2-6, the full variable domain is DTGVSQNPRHKITKRGQNVTFRCDPISEHNRLYWYRQTLGQGPEFLTYFQNEAQLEKSRLLSDRFSAERPKGSFSTLEIQRTEQGDSAMYLCASSLEGGAGANVLTFGAGSRLTVL.

The V gene is TRBV5-1, the J gene TRBJ1-1, with D uncertain. This CDR3 has 15 amino acids. V lost 0 bases, J lost 1 base, and 10 bases lay in between. Germline V gene data show CDR1 as SGHRS and CDR2 as YFSETQ. The CDR3 region has the DNA TGCGCCAGCAGCTTGGAAGTGTACCCGAACACTGAAGCTTTCTTT. This translates into CASSLEVYPNTEAFF.

The chain is built from TRBV20-1 and TRBJ2-5; no clear D gene. The V gene lost 2 bases and the J gene lost 1 base, with 14 bases spanning the gap. Looked up from germline, CDR1 is DFQATT and CDR2 is SNEGSKA (reference sequence). The CDR3 extends over 15 amino acids. CDR3 amino acids: CSARKGSSIQETQYF. The CDR3 bases are TGCAGTGCTAGAAAAGGCAGCTCCATCCAAGAGACCCAGTACTTC.

The chain has TRBV24-1 and TRBJ2-7, with D maybe TRBD1 (6 bases). V dropped 12 bases and J dropped 2 bases, with 22 bases sitting between them. The CDR3 covers 15 residues. CDR1 and CDR2 from the germline V gene are KGHDR and SFDVKD. The CDR3 region is CAPIRGRGRAYEQYF. CDR3 DNA sequence: TGTGCCCCGATCCGGGGCAGGGGCCGAGCCTACGAGCAGTACTTC.